A single sample gave rise to the 28 T cell receptor beta chains below, sequenced in a study of T cell responses to AZD1222 COVID-19 vaccine. Generated by immunoSEQ multiplex PCR, the TCRdb table keeps only in-frame clones and is missing some. The sample records some 130,000 clones, about nine tenths being singletons. The material was peripheral blood, obtained 28 days after the second AZD1222 dose. The receptors originated from an adult who received the AZD1222 COVID-19 vaccine.

The genes are TRBV21-1 and TRBJ1-1. TRBV21-1 is recorded as a pseudogene. CDR3 length: 16 residues. CDR3 loop: CASSKVVIARNTEAFF. The CDR3 nucleotides read TGTGCCAGCAGCAAAGTAGTTATTGCGCGGAACACTGAAGCTTTCTTT.

The chain uses TRBV2 and TRBJ1-2, with 8 bases matching TRBD1. With V trimmed by 3 bases and J by 2 bases, 2 bases remained unmatched. CDR1 and CDR2 (germline): SNHLY, FYNNEI. This CDR3 has 14 amino acids. The CDR3 protein is CASSESGGNYGYTF. The DNA for the CDR3 is TGTGCCAGCAGTGAGTCAGGGGGCAACTATGGCTACACCTTC.

This chain connects TRBV5-1 to TRBJ1-6, with D perhaps TRBD1 (6 bases). The CDR3 covers 15 residues. Germline V gene sequence: CDR1 SGHRS, CDR2 YFSETQ. Trimming took 0 bases from V and 2 from J, leaving 6 bases between them. The CDR3 loop reads CASSLDRAYNSPLHF. Written as DNA, the CDR3 is TGCGCCAGCAGCTTGGACAGGGCCTATAATTCACCCCTCCACTTT.

As for this clone: This specimen includes other DNA sequences encoding the same CDR3. The chain links TRBV6-2 or TRBV6-3 to TRBJ2-6; D is perhaps TRBD1 or TRBD2 (5 bases each). V shed 2 bases and J shed 0 bases, with 5 bases lying between them. Germline values: CDR1 MNHEY, CDR2 SVGEGT. The CDR3 extends over 15 amino acids. The DNA for the CDR3 is TGTGCCAGCAGTTACGGGGGCTCTGGGGCCAACGTCCTGACTTTC. Encoded protein: CASSYGGSGANVLTF.

This sequence joins TRBV18 and TRBJ1-6; the D gene is possibly TRBD1 (5 bases). Germline CDR1 reads KGHSH; CDR2 reads LQKENI. V lost 3 bases and J 5 bases, leaving 11 bases between the germline ends. This CDR3 is built from 15 residues. CDR3 sequence: CASSPSGTHNSPLHF. CDR3 DNA: TGTGCCAGCTCACCGTCAGGGACTCATAATTCACCCCTCCACTTT.

The V and J genes are TRBV7-8 and TRBJ2-3; TRBD2 matches at 8 bases. V trimming: 5 bases; J trimming: 6 bases; junction bases outside the gene matches: 10. Germline V gene data show CDR1 as SGHVS and CDR2 as FQNEAQ. The CDR3 consists of 15 residues. The CDR3 DNA follows: TGTGCCAGCAGCCCGCGCTCCGGGACTAGGGATACGCAGTATTTT. This codes for CASSPRSGTRDTQYF.

This clone appeared once. This chain uses TRBV30 with TRBJ2-1, with TRBD2 matching over 11 bases. Per the germline V gene, CDR1 is GTSNPN and CDR2 is SVGIG (reference sequence). V shed 3 bases, J shed 6 bases, and the junction held 16 bases outside the gene matches. The length of the CDR3 is 18 residues. CDR3 protein: CAWRATSGGLRNSNEQFF. The DNA of the CDR3 is TGTGCCTGGAGGGCCACTAGCGGGGGACTCAGGAACAGCAATGAGCAGTTCTTC.

This clone was found once. The genes are TRBV7-9 and TRBJ1-5; D uncertain. Germline lookup yields CDR1 SEHNR and CDR2 FQNEAQ (reference sequence). V lost 1 base and J lost 0, with 4 bases in between. The CDR3 covers 14 residues. CDR3 region: CASSLDASNQPQHF. CDR3 coding DNA: TGTGCCAGCAGCTTAGATGCTAGCAATCAGCCCCAGCATTTT.

The chain has TRBV11-2 and TRBJ1-1; D gene unclear. The germline V and J ends were trimmed by 3 bases and 7 bases, with 9 bases remaining between them. Germline CDR1 is SGHAT and CDR2 is FQNNGV. The CDR3 spans 12 residues. As DNA, the CDR3 is TGTGCCAGCAGCTTGAGCGGGAGTGAAGCTTTCTTT. Its protein product is CASSLSGSEAFF.

The chain recombines TRBV19 with TRBJ1-5; 7 bases match TRBD1. Germline assignment: CDR1 LNHDA and CDR2 SQIVND (reference sequence). The junction had 8 bases not matched to a gene; V was cut back by 8 bases and J by 1 base. CDR3 length: 15 amino acids. CDR3 loop: CASGQTGVSNQPQHF. The CDR3 bases are TGTGCCAGTGGCCAAACAGGGGTGAGCAATCAGCCCCAGCATTTT.

V gene TRBV19 combines with J gene TRBJ1-2; TRBD1 agrees at 7 bases. Germline loops: CDR1 LNHDA, CDR2 SQIVND (reference sequence). V shed 5 bases and J 5 bases; nucleotides not matched to a gene: 17. The CDR3 contains 17 residues. This CDR3 is CASSPQGQRSDQYGYTF. CDR3 nucleotide sequence: TGTGCCAGTAGTCCCCAGGGACAGCGGAGTGATCAGTATGGCTACACCTTC.

The rearrangement joins TRBV6-1 to TRBJ1-1; a possible D gene is TRBD1 (5 bases). V dropped 2 bases and J dropped 10 bases, with 14 bases sitting between them. The V gene's germline CDR1 is MNHNS and CDR2 SASEGT. The CDR3 loop spans 13 amino acids. The DNA for the CDR3 is TGTGCCAGCAGTGAAAACGTCGGGAGGGGAGCTTTCTTT. It encodes CASSENVGRGAFF.

The chain is built from TRBV6-1 and TRBJ1-2; the match to TRBD1 covers 8 bases. There are 13 residues in the CDR3. Germline lookup yields CDR1 MNHNS and CDR2 SASEGT. V was clipped by 3 bases and J by 12 bases; unmatched bases: 9. This chain's CDR3 is CASSESRTGWNTF. For the CDR3, the DNA is TGTGCCAGCAGTGAGAGCCGGACAGGGTGGAACACCTTC.

The rearrangement joins TRBV5-1 to TRBJ2-5; 7 nucleotides align to TRBD1. Germline CDR1 SGHRS, CDR2 YFSETQ. V shed 4 bases, J shed 6 bases, and the junction held 9 bases outside the gene matches. The CDR3 extends over 14 amino acids. The CDR3 coding sequence is TGCGCCAGCAGCCCCGGGACAGAGGGGAAGACCCAGTACTTC. Translated, it gives CASSPGTEGKTQYF.

The chain employs TRBV7-3 and TRBJ1-1, with D possibly matching TRBD1 (5 bases). CDR3 length equals 14 residues. Between the trimmed V and J ends, which lost 2 bases and 8 bases, there was a span of 15 bases. CDR1 SGHTA and CDR2 FQGTGA come from the germline V gene. Here the CDR3 reads CASSLRGGSVEAFF. The CDR3 DNA reads as TGTGCCAGCAGCTTACGGGGGGGATCCGTGGAAGCTTTCTTT.

CDR3 sequence (DNA): TGTGCCAGCAGCGCCCGTAAAATAGGTCAGAACTATGGCTACACCTTC. It specifies CASSARKIGQNYGYTF. The genes are TRBV9 and TRBJ1-2; D remains unclear. Germline values: CDR1 SGDLS, CDR2 YYNGEE. Trimming took off 3 bases at V and 2 bases at J, with 17 bases between the two ends. The CDR3 is 16 residues long.

The chain employs TRBV9 and TRBJ1-2, with 11 bases aligning to TRBD1. The V gene's germline CDR1 is SGDLS and CDR2 YYNGEE. V shed 4 bases and J 3 bases; nucleotides not matched to a gene: 11. The CDR3 has 17 residues. The chain's CDR3 is CASSLRAGQGAYYGYTF. The CDR3 nucleotides are TGTGCCAGCAGCCTCCGCGCAGGACAGGGGGCCTACTATGGCTACACCTTC.

This rearrangement joins TRBV2 to TRBJ1-1; 8 nucleotides align to TRBD1. CDR1 and CDR2 from the germline V gene are SNHLY and FYNNEI. The CDR3 is 13 residues long. Unmatched junction bases numbered 2, after V lost 7 bases and J lost 1 base. DNA of the CDR3: TGTGCCAGCACCGGGACAGGGAACACTGAAGCTTTCTTT. Translated: CASTGTGNTEAFF.

The rearrangement joins TRBV24-1 to TRBJ1-1, with D possibly TRBD1 on 5 matching bases. The germline V and J ends were trimmed by 3 bases and 1 base, with 11 bases remaining between them. The CDR3 runs 15 residues. The germline gives CDR1 KGHDR, CDR2 SFDVKD. CDR3 sequence: CATSDEGSGNTEAFF. The CDR3 region has the DNA TGTGCCACCAGTGATGAGGGGTCGGGGAACACTGAAGCTTTCTTT.

V is TRBV25-1 and J is TRBJ2-2; perhaps TRBD1 as D (6 bases). This CDR3 contains 15 residues. Germline values: CDR1 MGHDK, CDR2 SYGVNS. V was trimmed by 5 bases and J by 4 bases, leaving 14 bases between them. This CDR3 reads CASSQTGKGTGELFF. The CDR3 bases are TGTGCCAGCAGTCAAACAGGGAAGGGCACCGGGGAGCTGTTTTTT.

This chain connects TRBV7-3 to TRBJ1-1, with D possibly TRBD1 on 5 matching bases. Germline V gives CDR1 SGHTA, CDR2 FQGTGA. V lost 5 bases and J lost 8, with 15 bases in between. The CDR3 covers 13 residues. The CDR3 DNA reads as TGTGCCAGCAGCCCTCAGGGTATTGGGGAAGCTTTCTTT. This gives the protein CASSPQGIGEAFF.

This clone has just a few counts. The CDR3 protein is CASSFPWTGNTEAFF. CDR3 nucleotide sequence: TGTGCCAGCAGCTTCCCGTGGACAGGGAACACTGAAGCTTTCTTT. The chain uses TRBV11-2 and TRBJ1-1, with TRBD1 identical over 7 bases. In germline, CDR1 is SGHAT, CDR2 FQNNGV. With V trimmed by 3 bases and J by 1 base, 5 bases remained unmatched. The CDR3 totals 15 residues.

The chain combines TRBV19 with TRBJ2-3; D possibly corresponds to TRBD1 (6 bases). The CDR3 sequence is 14 residues long. V dropped 5 bases and J dropped 4 bases, with 13 bases sitting between them. Germline assignment: CDR1 LNHDA and CDR2 SQIVND (reference sequence). The CDR3 bases are TGTGCCAGTAGTCTCCGATCAGGGGCAGATACGCAGTATTTT. Translated: CASSLRSGADTQYF.

The J gene is TRBJ1-2, the V gene TRBV7-2, with TRBD1 matching over 10 bases. The CDR3 length is 13 residues. Germline CDR1 is SGHTA and CDR2 is FQGNSA. V lost 5 bases and J lost 7; bases outside the gene matches: 4. In DNA, the CDR3 is TGTGCCAGCAGCGACAGGGGGCAGGCTGGCTACACCTTC. It yields the protein CASSDRGQAGYTF.

The J gene is TRBJ1-1, the V gene TRBV30; unclear D gene. CDR1 GTSNPN and CDR2 SVGIG come from the germline V gene (reference sequence). The CDR3 totals 13 residues. Trimming removed 0 bases from V and 4 bases from J, with 9 bases in between. CDR3 bases: TGTGCCTGGAGTGTGGCGTTCGGCACTGAAGCTTTCTTT. It codes for CAWSVAFGTEAFF.

The chain combines TRBV6-1 with TRBJ2-3, with D perhaps TRBD1 (5 bases). Trimming took 3 bases from V and 1 from J, leaving 8 bases between them. The CDR3 length is 14 residues. Germline CDR1 is MNHNS and CDR2 is SASEGT. Here the CDR3 reads CASSEVRGTDTQYF. Here the CDR3 DNA reads TGTGCCAGCAGTGAGGTCAGGGGCACAGATACGCAGTATTTT.

The rearrangement joins TRBV19 to TRBJ1-5; 8 nucleotides agree with TRBD1. Trimming cost V 6 bases and J 2 bases; bases outside gene matches: 12. Germline-derived CDR1 and CDR2 are LNHDA and SQIVND (reference sequence). The CDR3 covers 17 residues. The CDR3, as DNA: TGTGCCAGTAGGGACAGGGAGTTTCGGTATGGCAATCAGCCCCAGCATTTT. It specifies CASRDREFRYGNQPQHF. Drawing the rest from reference TRBV19 and TRBJ1-5, the complete variable domain is DGGITQSPKYLFRKEGQNVTLSCEQNLNHDAMYWYRQDPGQGLRLIYYSQIVNDFQKGDIAEGYSVSREKKESFPLTVTSAQKNPTAFYLCASRDREFRYGNQPQHFGDGTRLSIL.

V and J are TRBV2 and TRBJ1-3, with 8 bases matching TRBD1. CDR1 is SNHLY, CDR2 FYNNEI, per germline. CDR3 length: 14 amino acids. J was trimmed by 0 bases and V by 10 bases; bases with no gene match: 5. The CDR3 here is CATGQANSGNTIYF. In DNA, the CDR3 is TGTGCCACGGGACAGGCGAACTCTGGAAACACCATATATTTT.